This T cell receptor (beta chain) came from a study of T cells after posttransplantation cyclophosphamide. The study's findings and limits: Later post-transplant blood repertoires were often dominated by donor CD8+ memory clones. Recipient CMV seropositivity and CMV reactivation strongly tracked TRB clonality. Skin or GI-infiltrating T cells shared few TRB sequences with blood.

This clone was observed many times. The antigen is unknown. Assay used: immunoSEQ multiplex PCR; TCRdb lists only in-frame clones, some missing. Reported are approximately 24,000 clones, none seen only once; the ten largest carry about 1.5%. This CDR3 has 15 residues. V lost 5 bases and J 5 bases, leaving 16 bases between the germline ends. Germline values: CDR1 KGHSH, CDR2 LQKENI. The related graft donor's blood sample was taken on the day of bone marrow donation. This TCR was sampled from a man aged 45-60 years in good health, CMV-negative, and a related stem cell transplant donor. Sequencing was performed on PBMCs. The chain employs TRBV18 and TRBJ2-4, with a tentative D call TRBD2 (6 bases). CDR3: CASSVGGMVENIQYF. CDR3 nucleotides: TGTGCCAGCTCAGTGGGGGGAATGGTGGAAAACATTCAGTACTTC. The full variable domain, in which reference TRBV18 and TRBJ2-4 provide the parts outside the CDR3, is NAGVMQNPRHLVRRRGQEARLRCSPMKGHSHVYWYRQLPEEGLKFMVYLQKENIIDESGMPKERFSAEFPKEGPSILRIQQVVRGDSAAYFCASSVGGMVENIQYFGAGTRLSVL.